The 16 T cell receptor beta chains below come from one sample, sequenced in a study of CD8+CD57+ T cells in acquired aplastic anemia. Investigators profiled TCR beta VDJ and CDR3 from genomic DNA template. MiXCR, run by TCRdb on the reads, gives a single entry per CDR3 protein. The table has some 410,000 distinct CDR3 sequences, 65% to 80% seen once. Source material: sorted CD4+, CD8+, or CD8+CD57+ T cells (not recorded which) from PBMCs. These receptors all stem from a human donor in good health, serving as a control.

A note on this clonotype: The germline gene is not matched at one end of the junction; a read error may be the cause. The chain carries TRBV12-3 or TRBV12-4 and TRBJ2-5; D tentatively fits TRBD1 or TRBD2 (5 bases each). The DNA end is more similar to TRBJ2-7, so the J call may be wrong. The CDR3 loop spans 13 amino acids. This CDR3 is CASAQTGPYEQYF. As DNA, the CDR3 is TGCGCCAGCGCCCAGACGGGGCCCTACGAGCAGTACTTC.

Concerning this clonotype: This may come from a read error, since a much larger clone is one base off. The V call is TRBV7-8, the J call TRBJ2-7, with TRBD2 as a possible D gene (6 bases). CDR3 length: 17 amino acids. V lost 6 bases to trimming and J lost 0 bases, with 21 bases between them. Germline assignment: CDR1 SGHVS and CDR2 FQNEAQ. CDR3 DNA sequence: TGTGCCAGCAGTGGCCCGATGACTGGCGGGGACTCCTACGAGCAGTACTTC. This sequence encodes CASSGPMTGGDSYEQYF.

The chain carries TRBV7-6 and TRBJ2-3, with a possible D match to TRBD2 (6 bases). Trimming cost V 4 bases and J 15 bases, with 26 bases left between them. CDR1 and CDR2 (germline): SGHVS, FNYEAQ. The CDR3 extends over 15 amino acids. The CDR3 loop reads CASSSGRDSYEQYYF. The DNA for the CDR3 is TGTGCCAGCAGCTCGGGACGGGACTCCTACGAGCAGTACTATTTT.

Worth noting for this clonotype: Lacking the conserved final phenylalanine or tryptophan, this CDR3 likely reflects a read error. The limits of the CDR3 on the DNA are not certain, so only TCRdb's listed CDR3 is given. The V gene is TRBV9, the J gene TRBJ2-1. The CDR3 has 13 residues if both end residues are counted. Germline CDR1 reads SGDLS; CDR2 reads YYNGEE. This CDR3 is CASSQDRGRTGKV.

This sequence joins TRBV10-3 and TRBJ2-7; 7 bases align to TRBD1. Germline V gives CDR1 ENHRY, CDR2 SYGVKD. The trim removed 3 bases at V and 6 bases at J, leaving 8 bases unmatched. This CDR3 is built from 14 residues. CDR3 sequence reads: CAISDTGERGEQYF. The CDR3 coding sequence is TGTGCCATCAGTGATACAGGGGAACGAGGCGAGCAGTACTTC.

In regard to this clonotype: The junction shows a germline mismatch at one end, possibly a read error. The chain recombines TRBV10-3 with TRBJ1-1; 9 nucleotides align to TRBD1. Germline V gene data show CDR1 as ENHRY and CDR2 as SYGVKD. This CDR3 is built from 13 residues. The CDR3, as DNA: TGTGCCATCAGTGCCCCGGGACAGGGTGAAGCGTACTTC. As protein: CAISAPGQGEAYF.

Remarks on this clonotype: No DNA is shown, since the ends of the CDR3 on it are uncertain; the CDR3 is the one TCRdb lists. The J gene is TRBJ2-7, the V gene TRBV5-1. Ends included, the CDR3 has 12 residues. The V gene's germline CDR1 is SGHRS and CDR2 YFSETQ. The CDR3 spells CDSYGLTFGSYF.

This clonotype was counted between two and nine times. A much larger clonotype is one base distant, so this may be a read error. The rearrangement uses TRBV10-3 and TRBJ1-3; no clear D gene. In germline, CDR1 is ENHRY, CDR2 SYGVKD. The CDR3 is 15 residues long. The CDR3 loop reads CASSPNSGSGNTIYF. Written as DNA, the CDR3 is TGTGCCAGCAGTCCAAACAGTGGCTCTGGAAACACCATATATTTT.

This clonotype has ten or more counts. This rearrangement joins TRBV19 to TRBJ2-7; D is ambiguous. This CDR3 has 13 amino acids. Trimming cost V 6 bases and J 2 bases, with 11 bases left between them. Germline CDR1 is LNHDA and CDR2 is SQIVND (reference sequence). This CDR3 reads CASSRNAPYEQYF. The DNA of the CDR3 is TGTGCCAGTAGCCGGAACGCCCCCTACGAGCAGTACTTC.

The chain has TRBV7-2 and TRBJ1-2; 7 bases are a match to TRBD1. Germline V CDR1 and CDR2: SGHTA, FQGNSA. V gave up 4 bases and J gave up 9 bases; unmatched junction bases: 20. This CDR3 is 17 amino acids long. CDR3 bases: TGTGCCAGCAGCTCCTCCAGGACTAGCGGGACAGATAGGAGCTACACCTTC. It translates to CASSSSRTSGTDRSYTF.

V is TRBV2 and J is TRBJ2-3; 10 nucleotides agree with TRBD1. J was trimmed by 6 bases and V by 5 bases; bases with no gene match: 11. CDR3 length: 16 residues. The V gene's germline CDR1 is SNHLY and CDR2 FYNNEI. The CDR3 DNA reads TGTGCCAGCAGTCGGGACAGGGGATACACTGGGGATACGCAGTATTTT. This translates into CASSRDRGYTGDTQYF.

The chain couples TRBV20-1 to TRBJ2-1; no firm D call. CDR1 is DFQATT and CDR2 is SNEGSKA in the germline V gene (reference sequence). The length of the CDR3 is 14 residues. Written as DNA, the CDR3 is TGCAGCGCTGAACGGCAGGCGCCTGGCGATGAGCAGTTCTTC. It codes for CSAERQAPGDEQFF.

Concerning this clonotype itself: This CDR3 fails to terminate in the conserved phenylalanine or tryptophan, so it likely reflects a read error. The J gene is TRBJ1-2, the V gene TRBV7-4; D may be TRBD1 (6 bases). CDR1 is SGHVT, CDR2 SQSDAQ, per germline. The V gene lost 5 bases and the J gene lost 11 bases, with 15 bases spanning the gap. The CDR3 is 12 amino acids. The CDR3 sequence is CASSPGVGRYTY. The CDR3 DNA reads TGTGCCAGCAGCCCAGGGGTAGGTCGTTACACCTAC.

The CDR3 bases are TGCGCCAGCAGCTTGGTCGTAGCAAACACCATATATTTT. Protein sequence: CASSLVVANTIYF. The V call is TRBV5-1, the J call TRBJ1-3, with D unclear. The length of the CDR3 is 13 residues. Germline V gene lookup returns CDR1 SGHRS and CDR2 YFSETQ. Trimming removed 0 bases from V and 6 bases from J, with 7 bases in between.

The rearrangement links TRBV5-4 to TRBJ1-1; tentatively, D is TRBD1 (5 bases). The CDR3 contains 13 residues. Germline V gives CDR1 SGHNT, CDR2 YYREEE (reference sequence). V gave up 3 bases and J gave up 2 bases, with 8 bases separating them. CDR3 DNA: TGTGCCAGCAGCTCGCGGGACAACACTGAAGCTTTCTTT. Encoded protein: CASSSRDNTEAFF.

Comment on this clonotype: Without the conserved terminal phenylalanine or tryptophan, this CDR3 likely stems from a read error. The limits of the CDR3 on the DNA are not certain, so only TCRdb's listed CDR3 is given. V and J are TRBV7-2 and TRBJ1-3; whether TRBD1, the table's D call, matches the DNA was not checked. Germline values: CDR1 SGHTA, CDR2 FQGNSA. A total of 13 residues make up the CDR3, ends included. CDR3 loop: CASSSAGQSLRSL.